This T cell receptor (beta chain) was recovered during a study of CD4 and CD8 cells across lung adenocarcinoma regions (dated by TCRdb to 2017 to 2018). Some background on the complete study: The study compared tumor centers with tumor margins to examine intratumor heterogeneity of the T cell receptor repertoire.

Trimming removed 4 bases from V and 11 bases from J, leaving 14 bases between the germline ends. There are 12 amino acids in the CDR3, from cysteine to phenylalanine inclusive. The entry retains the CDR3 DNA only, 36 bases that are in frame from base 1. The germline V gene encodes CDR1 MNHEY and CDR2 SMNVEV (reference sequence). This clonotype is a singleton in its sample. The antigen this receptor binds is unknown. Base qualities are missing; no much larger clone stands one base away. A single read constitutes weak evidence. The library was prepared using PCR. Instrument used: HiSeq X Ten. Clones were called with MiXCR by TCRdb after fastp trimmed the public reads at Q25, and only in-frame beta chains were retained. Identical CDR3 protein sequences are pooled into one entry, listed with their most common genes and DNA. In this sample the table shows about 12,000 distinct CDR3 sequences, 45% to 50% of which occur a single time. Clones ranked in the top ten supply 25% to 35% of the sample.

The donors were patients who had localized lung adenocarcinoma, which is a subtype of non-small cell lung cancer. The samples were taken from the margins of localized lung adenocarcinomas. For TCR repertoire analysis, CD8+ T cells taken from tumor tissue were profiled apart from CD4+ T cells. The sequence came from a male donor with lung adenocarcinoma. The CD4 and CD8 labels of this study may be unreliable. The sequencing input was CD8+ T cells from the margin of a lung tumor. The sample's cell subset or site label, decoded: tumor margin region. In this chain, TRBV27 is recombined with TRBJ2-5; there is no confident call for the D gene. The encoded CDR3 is CASSSRGRTQYF. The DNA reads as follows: TGTGCCAGCAGTTCCCGCGGAAGGACGCAGTACTTC.